This note documents a single TCR beta chain sequence. Antigen unknown. The template-switching step introduced UMIs that carried a 6-nucleotide sample barcode. Two nested PCRs, run for around 15 and 9 cycles, were applied to TCRalpha and TCRbeta cDNA. From the 5' RACE reads, TCRdb lists one entry per CDR3 protein and no DNA. Its clone listing holds some 330,000 distinct CDR3 sequences. The sample originates from a study of monozygotic twins with inflammatory bowel disease. Study results and limitations: With others, IBD patients shared fewer clonotypes than healthy twins did, especially with disease activity.

CDR1 and CDR2 from the germline V gene are SGHTA and FQGNSA. This CDR3 comprises 17 residues. The chain recombines TRBV7-2 with TRBJ1-1; TCRdb indicates TRBD1, and absent DNA this call remains unverified. The sequencing sample was made of blood. This TCR derives from a human donor with ulcerative colitis or Crohn's disease, or a healthy co-twin of an affected twin (not recorded which). CDR3: CASSLVPGFGSGTEAFF. The complete variable domain, with remaining parts taken from reference TRBV7-2 and TRBJ1-1, reads GAGVSQSPSNKVTEKGKDVELRCDPISGHTALYWYRQSLGQGLEFLIYFQGNSAPDKSGLPSDRFSAERTGGSVSTLTIQRTQQEDSAVYLCASSLVPGFGSGTEAFFGQGTRLTVV.